Listed below are T cell receptor beta chains from one sample, sequenced in a study of blood T cell repertoires in COVID-19. Libraries were prepared by immunoSEQ multiplex PCR; TCRdb keeps only in-frame clonotypes and omits some of them. This sample yields around 120,000 clones, of which around 90% are seen a single time; around 3.7% belongs to the top ten. What was sequenced was peripheral blood. Receptors were obtained from a man aged 45-60 years with active COVID-19. Each CDR3 is given with its conserved first and last residue. The order of the fields is V gene, J gene, D gene, CDR3 length, clone size, CDR3 DNA, CDR3 protein. The D gene is left open where the match is weak. The listing skips clone size in some rows; elsewhere it reads once, few, many or a size class.

>TRBV18|TRBJ1-1|-|13|once
TGTGCCAGCTCAGCGACAGTGAACACTGAAGCTTTCTTT
CASSATVNTEAFF
>TRBV5-1|TRBJ2-1|-|15|once
TGCGCCAGCAGCCCCATGACAGATTCCTACAATGAGCAGTTCTTC
CASSPMTDSYNEQFF
>TRBV7-2|TRBJ2-2|-|14|-
TGTGCCAGCAGCTTATTATCGCGGTCCGGGGAGCTGTTTTTT
CASSLLSRSGELFF
>TRBV7-9|TRBJ2-3|-|13|-
TGTGCCAGCAGCTATGGGGCCGCAGATACGCAGTATTTT
CASSYGAADTQYF
>TRBV12-3/TRBV12-4|TRBJ1-2|-|12|-
TGTGCCAGCAGTTGGACAAACCAAGGCTACACCTTC
CASSWTNQGYTF
>TRBV7-9|TRBJ2-5|TRBD1|15|-
TGTGCCAGCAGCTTCGGGACAGGGGGAAAGGTGACCCAGTACTTC
CASSFGTGGKVTQYF
>TRBV5-1|TRBJ2-2|TRBD2|16|many
TGCGCCAGCAGCTTCGAGAGCGGGGTGGGCACCGGGGAGCTGTTTTTT
CASSFESGVGTGELFF
>TRBV12-5|TRBJ2-2|-|16|-
TGTGCTAGTGGTTTGGCCTTTAGTATGGTCACCGGGGAGCTGTTTTTT
CASGLAFSMVTGELFF
>TRBV5-1|TRBJ2-2|TRBD1|15|-
TGCGCCAGCAGCTTGGCGGGACAGGGGTTCGGGGAGCTGTTTTTT
CASSLAGQGFGELFF
>TRBV27|TRBJ1-2|-|12|-
TGTGCCAGCACTGGAAGAGGCTATGGCTACACCTTC
CASTGRGYGYTF
>TRBV24-1|TRBJ2-1|TRBD2|16|-
TGTGCCACCAGTGATAGAGCCGGGGGGTTCGGGAATGAGCAGTTCTTC
CATSDRAGGFGNEQFF
>TRBV30|TRBJ2-2|-|11|-
TGTGCCTGGAAGAGGAGCGGGGAGCTGTTTTTT
CAWKRSGELFF
>TRBV5-4|TRBJ1-1|-|18|-
TGTGCCAGCAGCTTGGCGGGGGGGGACCTCACAACGAACACTGAAGCTTTCTTT
CASSLAGGDLTTNTEAFF
>TRBV6-4|TRBJ1-6|-|13|-
TGTGCCAGCAGTGAACAGTCTTATTCACCCCTCCACTTT
CASSEQSYSPLHF
>TRBV4-2|TRBJ2-1|TRBD2|18|-
TGTGCCAGCAGCCCCCTGGCGAGCGGGGGAATTTCCTACAATGAGCAGTTCTTC
CASSPLASGGISYNEQFF
>TRBV27|TRBJ2-5|TRBD2|15|-
TGTGCCAGCAGTACCCAAGCGGGATACCAAGAGACCCAGTACTTC
CASSTQAGYQETQYF
>TRBV5-1|TRBJ2-7|TRBD2|16|-
TGCGCCAGCAGCTTGGTCGGGCAGCGGGGGGAGAGTGAGCAGTACTTC
CASSLVGQRGESEQYF
>TRBV12-3/TRBV12-4|TRBJ1-2|-|12|-
TGTGCCAGCACCTGGGGGGGCTATGGCTACACCTTC
CASTWGGYGYTF
>TRBV5-1|TRBJ2-3|-|13|-
TGCGCCAGCAGCTTGGAAGGGGCGGATACGCAGTATTTT
CASSLEGADTQYF
>TRBV11-3|TRBJ2-2|TRBD2|16|-
TGTGCCAGCAGCTCGGGACTAGCGGGAGTAACCGGGGAGCTGTTTTTT
CASSSGLAGVTGELFF
>TRBV3-1/TRBV3-2|TRBJ1-4|-|15|-
TGTGCCAGCAGCCCGCTACAGGGAGGGAGGGAAAAACTGTTTTTT
CASSPLQGGREKLFF
>TRBV6-5|TRBJ1-1|TRBD1|15|-
TGTGCCAGCACTTTCAACAGGGGGAAGAACACTGAAGCTTTCTTT
CASTFNRGKNTEAFF
>TRBV7-9|TRBJ2-5|TRBD1|13|once
TGTGCCAGCAGCTTGGTAGGGGGCGAGACCCAGTACTTC
CASSLVGGETQYF
>TRBV7-9|TRBJ2-1|TRBD2|14|-
TGTGCCAGCAGCTCTAGCGGGGGGCATAATGAGCAGTTCTTC
CASSSSGGHNEQFF
>TRBV19|TRBJ2-1|-|18|-
TGTGCCAGTAGCCCGACAGGCCAATCCCCCACAGGGAGGGGTGAGCAGTTCTTC
CASSPTGQSPTGRGEQFF
>TRBV6-5|TRBJ1-2|TRBD1|15|-
TGTGCCAGCAGCCGCGGGACAGGAGCTAACTATGGCTACACCTTC
CASSRGTGANYGYTF
>TRBV7-3|TRBJ1-2|-|16|-
TGTGCCAGCAGCTCCTACCATACAGGGAGTATCTATGGCTACACCTTC
CASSSYHTGSIYGYTF
>TRBV19|TRBJ2-1|-|16|-
TGTGCCAGTAGTATAGAAGCAGGGTCATCCTACAATGAGCAGTTCTTC
CASSIEAGSSYNEQFF
>TRBV27|TRBJ2-2|-|17|-
TGTGCCAGCAGTTTAGGCATTGGGGGGGCTGGGACCGGGGAGCTGTTTTTT
CASSLGIGGAGTGELFF